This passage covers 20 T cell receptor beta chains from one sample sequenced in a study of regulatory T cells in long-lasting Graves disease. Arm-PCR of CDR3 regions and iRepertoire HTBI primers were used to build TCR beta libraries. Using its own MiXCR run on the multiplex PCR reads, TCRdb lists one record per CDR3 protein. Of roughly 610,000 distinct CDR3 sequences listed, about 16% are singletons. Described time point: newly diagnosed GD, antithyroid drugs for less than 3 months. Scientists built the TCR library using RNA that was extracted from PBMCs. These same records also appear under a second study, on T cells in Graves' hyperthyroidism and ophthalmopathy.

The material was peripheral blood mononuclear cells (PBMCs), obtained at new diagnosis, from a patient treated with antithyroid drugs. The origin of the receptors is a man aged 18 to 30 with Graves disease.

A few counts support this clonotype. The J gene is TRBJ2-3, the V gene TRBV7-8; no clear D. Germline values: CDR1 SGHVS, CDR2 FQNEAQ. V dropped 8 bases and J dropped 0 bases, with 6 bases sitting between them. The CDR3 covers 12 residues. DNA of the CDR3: TGTGCCAGCTTCGCTAGCACAGATACGCAGTATTTT. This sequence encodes CASFASTDTQYF.

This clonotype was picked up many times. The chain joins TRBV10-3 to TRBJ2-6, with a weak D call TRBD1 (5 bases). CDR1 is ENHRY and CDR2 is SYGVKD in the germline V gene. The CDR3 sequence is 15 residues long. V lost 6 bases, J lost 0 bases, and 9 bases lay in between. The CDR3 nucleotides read TGTGCCATCAGCGGACACGGCTCTGGGGCCAACGTCCTGACTTTC. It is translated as CAISGHGSGANVLTF.

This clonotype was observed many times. The DNA of the CDR3 is TGTGCCAGACAGACAGTTCGAGGAACAGCAGCTAACTATGGCTACACCTTC. It specifies CARQTVRGTAANYGYTF. The chain recombines TRBV2 with TRBJ1-2, with D maybe TRBD1 (5 bases). The CDR3 runs to 17 residues. The V gene lost 9 bases and the J gene lost 0 bases, with 23 bases spanning the gap. Germline V gene data show CDR1 as SNHLY and CDR2 as FYNNEI. Full variable domain (outside the CDR3, taken from reference TRBV2 and TRBJ1-2): EPEVTQTPSHQVTQMGQEVILRCVPISNHLYFYWYRQILGQKVEFLVSFYNNEISEKSEIFDDQFSVERPDGSNFTLKIRSTKLEDSAMYFCARQTVRGTAANYGYTFGSGTRLTVV.

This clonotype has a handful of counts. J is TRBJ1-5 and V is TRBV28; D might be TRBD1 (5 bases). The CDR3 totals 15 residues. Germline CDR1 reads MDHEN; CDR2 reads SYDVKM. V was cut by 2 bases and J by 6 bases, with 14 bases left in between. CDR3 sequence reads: CASSLGAGIGQPQHF. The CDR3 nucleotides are TGTGCCAGCAGTTTAGGGGCAGGGATAGGTCAGCCCCAGCATTTT.

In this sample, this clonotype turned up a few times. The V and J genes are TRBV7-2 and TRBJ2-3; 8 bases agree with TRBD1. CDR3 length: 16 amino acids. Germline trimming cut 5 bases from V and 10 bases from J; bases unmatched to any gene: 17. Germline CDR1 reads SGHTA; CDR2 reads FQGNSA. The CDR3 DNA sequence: TGTGCCAGCAGCCGCAACCTAGGACAGGGCCCCGGTCCGCAGTATTTT. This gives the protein CASSRNLGQGPGPQYF.

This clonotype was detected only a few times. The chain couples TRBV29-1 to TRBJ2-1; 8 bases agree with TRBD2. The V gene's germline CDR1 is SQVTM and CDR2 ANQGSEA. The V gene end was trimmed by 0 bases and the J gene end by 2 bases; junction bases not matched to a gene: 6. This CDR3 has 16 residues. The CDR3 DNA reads TGCAGCGTTGAAGAGAGTAGCGGGATTACCTACAATGAGCAGTTCTTC. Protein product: CSVEESSGITYNEQFF.

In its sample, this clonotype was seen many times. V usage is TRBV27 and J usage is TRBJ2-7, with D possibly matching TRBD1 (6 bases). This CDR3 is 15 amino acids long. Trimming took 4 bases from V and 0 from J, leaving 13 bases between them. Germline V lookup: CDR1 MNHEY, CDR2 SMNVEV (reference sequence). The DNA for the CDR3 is TGTGCCAGCAGTTCTCAAAGGGACATCTCCTACGAGCAGTACTTC. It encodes CASSSQRDISYEQYF.

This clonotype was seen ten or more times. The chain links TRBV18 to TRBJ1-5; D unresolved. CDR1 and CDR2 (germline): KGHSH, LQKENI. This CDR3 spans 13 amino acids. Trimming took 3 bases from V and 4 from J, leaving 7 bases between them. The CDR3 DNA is TGTGCCAGCTCACCGTCGGAGAATCAGCCCCAGCATTTT. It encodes CASSPSENQPQHF.

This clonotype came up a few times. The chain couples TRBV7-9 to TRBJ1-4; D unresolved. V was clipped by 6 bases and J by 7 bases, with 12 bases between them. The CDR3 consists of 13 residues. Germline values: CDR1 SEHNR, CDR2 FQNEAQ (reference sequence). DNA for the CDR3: TGTGCCAGCAGGGGTGGAATAAGTGAAAAACTGTTTTTT. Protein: CASRGGISEKLFF.

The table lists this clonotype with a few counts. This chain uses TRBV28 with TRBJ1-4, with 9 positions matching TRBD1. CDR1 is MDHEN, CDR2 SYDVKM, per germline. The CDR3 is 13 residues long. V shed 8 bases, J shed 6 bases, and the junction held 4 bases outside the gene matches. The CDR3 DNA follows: TGTGCCAGCCTCGGACAGGGGTATGAAAAACTGTTTTTT. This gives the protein CASLGQGYEKLFF.

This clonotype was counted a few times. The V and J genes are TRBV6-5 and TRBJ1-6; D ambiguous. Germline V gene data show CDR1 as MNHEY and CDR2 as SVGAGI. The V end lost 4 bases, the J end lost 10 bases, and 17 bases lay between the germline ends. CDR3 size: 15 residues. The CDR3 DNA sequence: TGTGCCAGCAGTTCTCGGGCCTCCCTGAAATCACCCCTCCACTTT. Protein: CASSSRASLKSPLHF.

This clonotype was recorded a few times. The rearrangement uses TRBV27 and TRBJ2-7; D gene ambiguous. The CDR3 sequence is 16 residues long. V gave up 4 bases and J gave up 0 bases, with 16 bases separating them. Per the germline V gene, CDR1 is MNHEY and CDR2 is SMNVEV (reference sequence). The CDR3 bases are TGTGCCAGCAGTTCTACTCGTGCGGAGCGCTCCTACGAGCAGTACTTC. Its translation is CASSSTRAERSYEQYF.

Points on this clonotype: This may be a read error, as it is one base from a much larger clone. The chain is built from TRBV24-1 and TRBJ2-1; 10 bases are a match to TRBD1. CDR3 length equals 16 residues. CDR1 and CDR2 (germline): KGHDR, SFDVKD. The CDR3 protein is CAASDSGQGMNNEQFF. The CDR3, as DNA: TGTGCCGCCAGTGATTCGGGACAGGGGATGAACAATGAGCAGTTCTTC.

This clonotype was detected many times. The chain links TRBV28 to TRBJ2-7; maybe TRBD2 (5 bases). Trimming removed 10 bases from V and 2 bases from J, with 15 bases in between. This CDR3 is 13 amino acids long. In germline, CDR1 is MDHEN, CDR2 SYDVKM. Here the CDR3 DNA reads TGTGCCACCTACGGCGGGTTTACCTACGAGCAGTACTTC. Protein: CATYGGFTYEQYF.

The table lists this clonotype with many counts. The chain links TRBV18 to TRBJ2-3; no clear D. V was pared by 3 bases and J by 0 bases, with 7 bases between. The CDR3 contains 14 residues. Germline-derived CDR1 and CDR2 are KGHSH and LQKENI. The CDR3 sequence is CASSPDGSTDTQYF. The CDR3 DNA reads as TGTGCCAGCTCACCGGACGGTAGCACAGATACGCAGTATTTT.

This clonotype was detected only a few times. CDR3 in amino acids: CATSGETVAYEQYF. CDR3 nucleotide sequence: TGTGCCACCAGCGGGGAGACAGTCGCCTACGAGCAGTACTTC. The rearrangement links TRBV15 to TRBJ2-7, with D perhaps matching TRBD1 or TRBD2 (5 bases each). The V end was cut by 5 bases, the J end by 2 bases, with 13 bases between. CDR3 size: 14 residues. CDR1 LNHNV and CDR2 YYDKDF come from the germline V gene (reference sequence).

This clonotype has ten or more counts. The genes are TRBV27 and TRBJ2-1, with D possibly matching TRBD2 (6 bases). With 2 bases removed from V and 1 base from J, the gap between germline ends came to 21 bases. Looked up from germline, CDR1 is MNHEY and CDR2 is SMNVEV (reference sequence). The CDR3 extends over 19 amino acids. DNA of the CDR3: TGTGCCAGCAGTTTAAGGGCCCAGGAGCGGGTTACTTCCTACAATGAGCAGTTCTTC. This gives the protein CASSLRAQERVTSYNEQFF.

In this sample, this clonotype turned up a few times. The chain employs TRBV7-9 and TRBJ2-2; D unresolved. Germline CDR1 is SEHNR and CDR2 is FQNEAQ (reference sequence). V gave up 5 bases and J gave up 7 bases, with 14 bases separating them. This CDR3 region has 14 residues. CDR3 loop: CASSVLGFGGELFF. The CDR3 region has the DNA TGTGCCAGCAGCGTACTTGGATTCGGCGGGGAGCTGTTTTTT.

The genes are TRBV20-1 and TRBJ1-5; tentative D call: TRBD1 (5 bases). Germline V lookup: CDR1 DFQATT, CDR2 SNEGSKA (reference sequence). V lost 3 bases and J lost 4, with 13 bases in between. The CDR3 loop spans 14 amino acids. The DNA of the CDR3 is TGCAGTGCTAGTTCCGGGGGGGGAAATCAGCCCCAGCATTTT. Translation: CSASSGGGNQPQHF.

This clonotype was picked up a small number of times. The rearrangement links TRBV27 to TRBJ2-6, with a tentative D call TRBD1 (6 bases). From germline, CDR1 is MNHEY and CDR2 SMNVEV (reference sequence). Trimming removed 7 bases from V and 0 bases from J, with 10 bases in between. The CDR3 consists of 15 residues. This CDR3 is CASTPGVSGANVLTF. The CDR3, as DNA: TGTGCCAGCACGCCAGGGGTCTCTGGGGCCAACGTCCTGACTTTC.